What follows are 32 T cell receptor beta chains derived from one specimen sequenced in a study of T cells in Graves' hyperthyroidism and ophthalmopathy. TCR beta CDR3 regions were amplified from RNA transcripts. The HTBI set primed first-round TCR CDR3 RT-PCR. TCRdb reanalysed the multiplex PCR reads using MiXCR and keeps one entry per CDR3 protein. This table has about 640,000 distinct CDR3 sequences, less than 25% appearing once. The specimen was blood. The receptors shown here come from a man aged 25-45 years with Graves' ophthalmopathy.

The V call is TRBV11-2, the J call TRBJ2-7, with 7 bases identical to TRBD1. In germline, CDR1 is SGHAT, CDR2 FQNNGV. Unmatched junction bases numbered 16, after V lost 2 bases and J lost 6 bases. This CDR3 comprises 17 residues. CDR3 region: CASSLRGPQALLREQYF. In nucleotides, the CDR3 is TGTGCCAGCAGCTTAAGGGGGCCCCAGGCTCTTCTACGCGAGCAGTACTTC.

The J gene is TRBJ2-3, the V gene TRBV30; D might be TRBD2 (6 bases). The germline gives CDR1 GTSNPN, CDR2 SVGIG (reference sequence). The CDR3 length is 18 residues. The ends were cut back, 0 bases at V and 6 bases at J, with 25 bases in the middle. CDR3 coding DNA: TGTGCCTGGAGTGTACTTTCTACTTTGAGGGAGGTGGGGGATACGCAGTATTTT. Translated, it gives CAWSVLSTLREVGDTQYF.

In its sample, this clonotype was seen many times. The gene calls are TRBV7-2 and TRBJ1-4; D not certain. This CDR3 is built from 13 residues. From germline, CDR1 is SGHTA and CDR2 FQGNSA. Trimming removed 2 bases from V and 5 bases from J, with 6 bases in between. CDR3 DNA sequence: TGTGCCAGCAGCTTACGTCGGAATGAAAAACTGTTTTTT. Translated: CASSLRRNEKLFF. Full variable domain (remainder filled in from reference TRBV7-2 and TRBJ1-4): GAGVSQSPSNKVTEKGKDVELRCDPISGHTALYWYRQSLGQGLEFLIYFQGNSAPDKSGLPSDRFSAERTGGSVSTLTIQRTQQEDSAVYLCASSLRRNEKLFFGSGTQLSVL.

This clonotype came up a few times. Mismatch with germline at one junction end may stem from a read error. V gene TRBV7-2 combines with J gene TRBJ2-2; D remains ambiguous. This CDR3 is 13 amino acids long. Germline loops: CDR1 SGHTA, CDR2 FQGNSA. The CDR3: CASSSLNNGELFF. The CDR3 coding sequence is TGTGCCAGCAGCTCGTTAAACAACGGGGAGCTGTTTTTT.

In this sample, this clonotype turned up a few times. The chain employs TRBV6-2 or TRBV6-3 and TRBJ2-3; D uncertain. This CDR3 is built from 16 residues. Looked up from germline, CDR1 is MNHEY and CDR2 is SVGEGT. Between the trimmed V and J ends, which lost 0 bases and 0 bases, there was a span of 10 bases. The DNA for the CDR3 is TGTGCCAGCAGTTACTCGACGGGCAGGAGCACAGATACGCAGTATTTT. As protein: CASSYSTGRSTDTQYF.

This clonotype was seen a few times. The genes are TRBV7-2 and TRBJ1-3; 12 nucleotides align to TRBD1. The CDR3 runs to 19 residues. Germline CDR1 SGHTA, CDR2 FQGNSA. V lost 3 bases, J lost 0 bases, and 9 bases stayed unmatched. CDR3 DNA: TGTGCCAGCAGCTTGGTGGGGACAGGGGGCCCGTACTCTGGAAACACCATATATTTT. This codes for CASSLVGTGGPYSGNTIYF.

This clonotype was seen more than once but under ten times. The rearrangement uses TRBV7-9 and TRBJ2-6; D gene ambiguous. Trimming pared 3 bases from V and 4 bases from J, leaving 10 bases between. Germline values: CDR1 SEHNR, CDR2 FQNEAQ (reference sequence). CDR3 size: 15 residues. The CDR3 is CASSFTVRGANVLTF. The CDR3 DNA is TGTGCCAGCAGCTTTACGGTGCGGGGGGCCAACGTCCTGACTTTC.

This chain uses TRBV30 with TRBJ2-1; the D is unclear. V lost 4 bases to trimming and J lost 6 bases, with 13 bases between them. Germline V gives CDR1 GTSNPN, CDR2 SVGIG (reference sequence). This CDR3 spans 13 amino acids. The CDR3 loop is CAWTSLELNEQFF. The CDR3 DNA follows: TGTGCCTGGACTAGTCTGGAGCTCAATGAGCAGTTCTTC.

The chain couples TRBV7-9 to TRBJ1-2; D is unresolved. Deletions cut 6 bases from V and 1 base from J, with 15 bases between. This CDR3 spans 15 amino acids. Germline assignment: CDR1 SEHNR and CDR2 FQNEAQ (reference sequence). As DNA, the CDR3 is TGTGCCAGCAGGAAGACCGGACGGAGTAACTATGGCTACACCTTC. Translation gives CASRKTGRSNYGYTF.

This clonotype was observed a few times. The J gene is TRBJ1-3, the V gene TRBV28; 9 positions agree with TRBD1. CDR3 length: 14 residues. J was trimmed by 5 bases and V by 6 bases; bases with no gene match: 5. Germline V CDR1 and CDR2: MDHEN, SYDVKM. The CDR3, as DNA: TGTGCCAGCAGGCCGGGACAGGGTAGAAACACCATATATTTT. Translating gives CASRPGQGRNTIYF.

Turning to this clonotype: Just one base apart from a much larger clone, this may be a read error. The V and J genes are TRBV11-1 and TRBJ2-1; D may be TRBD1 (6 bases). Germline assignment: CDR1 SGHAT and CDR2 FQDESV (reference sequence). With 5 bases removed from V and 8 bases from J, the gap between germline ends came to 10 bases. The CDR3 runs 12 residues. The CDR3 sequence is CASSTQGHEQFF. In DNA, the CDR3 is TGTGCCAGCAGCACACAGGGCCATGAGCAGTTCTTC.

The rearrangement links TRBV10-3 to TRBJ2-7, with 7 bases that match TRBD1. The germline V gene encodes CDR1 ENHRY and CDR2 SYGVKD. The CDR3 consists of 12 residues. V shed 10 bases, J shed 2 bases, and the junction held 5 bases outside the gene matches. The CDR3 loop is CATGTAPYEQYF. For the CDR3, the DNA is TGTGCCACCGGGACAGCCCCCTACGAGCAGTACTTC.

This clonotype was observed a few times. The chain recombines TRBV7-3 with TRBJ2-2; TRBD2 matches 11 bases. The CDR3 has 18 amino acids. CDR1 SGHTA and CDR2 FQGTGA come from the germline V gene. The V gene end was trimmed by 2 bases and the J gene end by 0 bases; junction bases not matched to a gene: 5. This chain's CDR3 is CASSLPASGRTNTGELFF. The CDR3 DNA reads as TGTGCCAGCAGCTTACCGGCTAGCGGGAGGACGAACACCGGGGAGCTGTTTTTT.

The gene calls are TRBV2 and TRBJ2-7; D is undetermined. The CDR3 is made up of 11 amino acids. Germline V lookup: CDR1 SNHLY, CDR2 FYNNEI. V lost 9 bases and J lost 3, with 9 bases in between. The CDR3 DNA follows: TGTGCCAGTGGGATCTACTACGAGCAGTACTTC. Translated, it gives CASGIYYEQYF.

V gene TRBV11-2 combines with J gene TRBJ2-1; TRBD2 matches 10 bases. The CDR3 is made up of 16 amino acids. CDR1 is SGHAT and CDR2 is FQNNGV in the germline V gene. The junction had 12 bases not matched to a gene; V was cut back by 5 bases and J by 8 bases. The CDR3 DNA is TGTGCCAGCAGCCCAACGAGAGCGGGAGGGCCCTATGAGCAGTTCTTC. As protein: CASSPTRAGGPYEQFF.

V gene TRBV28 combines with J gene TRBJ2-3, with 11 bases aligning to TRBD2. CDR3 length equals 16 residues. V dropped 3 bases and J dropped 3; count of bases not matched to a gene: 5. The germline gives CDR1 MDHEN, CDR2 SYDVKM. The CDR3 nucleotides read TGTGCCAGCAGTTTTCCTACTAGCGGGAGAACAGATACGCAGTATTTT. Translating gives CASSFPTSGRTDTQYF.

The V call is TRBV27, the J call TRBJ2-1; 8 bases match TRBD2. The CDR3 loop spans 14 amino acids. Germline CDR1 and CDR2: MNHEY and SMNVEV (reference sequence). V shed 3 bases, J shed 5 bases, and the junction held 3 bases outside the gene matches. This CDR3 is CASSFLRGDNEQFF. CDR3 nucleotides: TGTGCCAGCAGTTTCTTGCGGGGGGACAATGAGCAGTTCTTC.

J is TRBJ1-1 and V is TRBV19; D perhaps matches TRBD1 (6 bases). Germline V lookup: CDR1 LNHDA, CDR2 SQIVND (reference sequence). The CDR3 is 14 amino acids. Trimming took 3 bases from V and 1 from J, leaving 9 bases between them. CDR3 nucleotide sequence: TGTGCCAGTAGTATGGGGGGGCGGAACACTGAAGCTTTCTTT. Its protein is CASSMGGRNTEAFF. Full variable domain (remainder filled in from reference TRBV19 and TRBJ1-1): DGGITQSPKYLFRKEGQNVTLSCEQNLNHDAMYWYRQDPGQGLRLIYYSQIVNDFQKGDIAEGYSVSREKKESFPLTVTSAQKNPTAFYLCASSMGGRNTEAFFGQGTRLTVV.

The gene calls are TRBV5-1 and TRBJ1-5; D is unresolved. The ends were cut back, 5 bases at V and 0 bases at J, with 15 bases in the middle. CDR3 length equals 16 residues. The germline V gene encodes CDR1 SGHRS and CDR2 YFSETQ. This CDR3 reads CASRRTETYSNQPQHF. The CDR3 nucleotides read TGCGCCAGCAGAAGAACGGAAACCTATAGCAATCAGCCCCAGCATTTT.

This clonotype was observed a handful of times. The genes are TRBV20-1 and TRBJ1-6; no clear D. Trimming pared 4 bases from V and 5 bases from J, leaving 6 bases between. The CDR3 spans 12 residues. CDR1 and CDR2 (germline): DFQATT, SNEGSKA (reference sequence). The chain's CDR3 is CSANTDNSPLHF. CDR3 in DNA: TGCAGTGCTAATACGGATAATTCACCCCTCCACTTT.

The chain has TRBV5-1 and TRBJ1-4; tentative D call: TRBD1 (5 bases). CDR3 length: 13 amino acids. From germline, CDR1 is SGHRS and CDR2 YFSETQ. Trimming shortened V by 4 bases and J by 10 bases, and 14 bases separated the two germline ends. CDR3: CASSAGREGKLFF. As DNA, the CDR3 is TGCGCCAGCAGCGCTGGCAGGGAGGGAAAACTGTTTTTT.

This clonotype was detected a few times. The chain is built from TRBV4-1 and TRBJ1-1; D gene unclear. CDR1 is MGHRA, CDR2 YSYEKL, per germline. This CDR3 spans 12 amino acids. Trimming took off 0 bases at V and 6 bases at J, with 5 bases between the two ends. CDR3 sequence: CASSQDKAEAFF. The CDR3, as DNA: TGCGCCAGCAGCCAAGATAAGGCTGAAGCTTTCTTT.

This clonotype was counted between two and nine times. This chain uses TRBV7-2 with TRBJ1-2; TRBD1 is a possible D gene (6 bases). CDR1 is SGHTA and CDR2 is FQGNSA in the germline V gene. The CDR3 spans 16 residues. The germline V and J ends were trimmed by 5 bases and 0 bases, with 16 bases remaining between them. CDR3 nucleotide sequence: TGTGCCAGCAGCCCCCAACAGGGCCCCTCTAACTATGGCTACACCTTC. This translates into CASSPQQGPSNYGYTF.

This clonotype was counted a few times. The chain joins TRBV27 to TRBJ2-3; either TRBD1 or TRBD2 may fit D (5 bases each). Trimming removed 1 base at V and 4 bases at J, with 15 bases between. CDR1 and CDR2 (germline): MNHEY, SMNVEV (reference sequence). CDR3 length: 16 amino acids. In nucleotides, the CDR3 is TGTGCCAGCAGTTTATATCAGGGACGATCTCCAGATACGCAGTATTTT. The encoded protein is CASSLYQGRSPDTQYF.

The J gene is TRBJ2-1, the V gene TRBV7-8; 11 bases map to TRBD2. CDR3 length equals 12 residues. Germline V gene sequence: CDR1 SGHVS, CDR2 FQNEAQ. The V and J ends lost 8 bases and 10 bases, in that order; junction bases with no gene match: 4. The CDR3 sequence: CASELAGEEQFF. The CDR3 DNA reads TGTGCCAGCGAACTAGCGGGAGAGGAGCAGTTCTTC.

This clonotype has ten or more counts. The V gene is TRBV18, the J gene TRBJ1-1; TRBD1 matches 7 bases. CDR1 is KGHSH and CDR2 is LQKENI in the germline V gene. J was trimmed by 0 bases and V by 2 bases; bases with no gene match: 3. The CDR3 has 15 residues. The CDR3 bases are TGTGCCAGCTCACCAAGAGGGACAGTGAACACTGAAGCTTTCTTT. Protein sequence: CASSPRGTVNTEAFF.

This clonotype was recorded a few times. CDR3 in DNA: TGTGCCAGCAGCTTTGGGCAGGATGGCTACACCTTC. This sequence encodes CASSFGQDGYTF. J is TRBJ1-2 and V is TRBV5-6, with D uncertain. Trimming left V 2 bases short and J 6 bases short, with 8 bases between. The CDR3 runs 12 residues. Germline V gene data show CDR1 as SGHDT and CDR2 as YYEEEE.

V and J are TRBV7-9 and TRBJ2-7; 9 bases line up with TRBD1. This CDR3 is 16 amino acids long. V gave up 6 bases and J gave up 3 bases; unmatched junction bases: 12. CDR1 and CDR2 from the germline V gene are SEHNR and FQNEAQ (reference sequence). CDR3 DNA: TGTGCCAGCAGGTATTCCGGACAGGGGAGCCGCTACGAGCAGTACTTC. Encoded protein: CASRYSGQGSRYEQYF.

The J gene is TRBJ2-2, the V gene TRBV28; D gene ambiguous. The V gene's germline CDR1 is MDHEN and CDR2 SYDVKM. This CDR3 is 12 amino acids long. V lost 8 bases to trimming and J lost 5 bases, with 9 bases between them. This CDR3 is CASAVRTGELFF. CDR3 nucleotide sequence: TGTGCCAGCGCTGTACGGACCGGGGAGCTGTTTTTT.

The rearrangement uses TRBV6-1 and TRBJ1-1; 9 nucleotides match TRBD1. Looked up from germline, CDR1 is MNHNS and CDR2 is SASEGT. This CDR3 spans 13 amino acids. The J segment lost 11 bases and the V segment lost 7 bases, leaving 11 bases of the junction unmatched. The CDR3: CASMEGYRGPAFF. The CDR3 DNA is TGTGCCAGCATGGAGGGGTACAGGGGGCCGGCTTTCTTT.

There are a few counts of this clonotype. The rearrangement links TRBV28 to TRBJ2-5, with a weak D call TRBD1 (5 bases). V lost 10 bases and J lost 2, with 11 bases in between. CDR1 and CDR2 (germline): MDHEN, SYDVKM. The CDR3 consists of 12 residues. As DNA, the CDR3 is TGTGCCACTACAAGGGGTCAAGAGACCCAGTACTTC. Its translation is CATTRGQETQYF.

At least ten counts were recorded for this clonotype. The genes are TRBV20-1 and TRBJ2-3; 8 nucleotides agree with TRBD2. Germline lookup yields CDR1 DFQATT and CDR2 SNEGSKA (reference sequence). This CDR3 comprises 12 residues. The V segment lost 6 bases and the J segment 4 bases; nucleotides outside the gene matches: 3. The CDR3 DNA follows: TGCAGTGCCGGGACTAGTTCAGATACGCAGTATTTT. Its translation: CSAGTSSDTQYF.